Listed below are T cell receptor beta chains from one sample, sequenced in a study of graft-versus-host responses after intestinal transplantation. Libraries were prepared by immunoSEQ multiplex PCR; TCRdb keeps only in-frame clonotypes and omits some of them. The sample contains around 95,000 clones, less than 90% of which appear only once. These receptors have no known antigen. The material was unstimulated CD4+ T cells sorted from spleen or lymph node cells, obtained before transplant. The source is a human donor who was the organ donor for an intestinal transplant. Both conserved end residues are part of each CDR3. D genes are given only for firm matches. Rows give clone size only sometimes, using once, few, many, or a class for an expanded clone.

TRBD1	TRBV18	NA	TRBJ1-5	TGTGCCAGCTCATCTACAGGGGGTTATAGCAATCAGCCCCAGCATTTT	CASSSTGGYSNQPQHF
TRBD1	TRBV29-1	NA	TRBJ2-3	TGCAGCGTTGATGATAGGGACAGGGTGTATACAGATACGCAGTATTTT	CSVDDRDRVYTDTQYF
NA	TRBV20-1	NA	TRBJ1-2	TGCAGTGCCAGTGGAATCTATGGCTACACCTTC	CSASGIYGYTF
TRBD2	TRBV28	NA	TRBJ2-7	TGTGCCAGCAGCGGCAAGCGGGAGGACTTTAGCTCCTACGAGCAGTACTTC	CASSGKREDFSSYEQYF
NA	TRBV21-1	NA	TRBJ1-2	TGTGCCAGCAGCAAAGTGAGGGTTCGGAACTATGGCTACACCTTC	CASSKVRVRNYGYTF
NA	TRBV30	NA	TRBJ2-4	TGTGCCTGGACTAGGGACACTTTAGCCAAAAACATTCAGTACTTC	CAWTRDTLAKNIQYF
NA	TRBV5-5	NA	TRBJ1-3	TGTGCCAGCAGCCCGGACGGTATTGGAAACACCATATATTTT	CASSPDGIGNTIYF
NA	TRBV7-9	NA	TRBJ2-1	TGTGCCAGCAGCGTGACAGGGAGGCTATTTGAGCAGTTCTTC	CASSVTGRLFEQFF
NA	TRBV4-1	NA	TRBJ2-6	TGCGCCAGCAGCCAAGGTGACGGAACCTCTGGGGCCAACGTCCTGACTTTC	CASSQGDGTSGANVLTF
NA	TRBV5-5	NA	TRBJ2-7	TGTGCCAGCAGCCCGATGACAGTCTCCTACGAGCAGTACTTC	CASSPMTVSYEQYF
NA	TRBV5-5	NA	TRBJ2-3	TGTGCCAGCAGCCTCCCAGTGGATACGCAGTATTTT	CASSLPVDTQYF
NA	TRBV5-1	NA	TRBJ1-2	TGCGCCAGCAGCCTGACCGGGGTCTATGGCTACACCTTC	CASSLTGVYGYTF
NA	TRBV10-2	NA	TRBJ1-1	TGCGCCAGCAGTTTTGGACGGAAGAACACTGAAGCTTTCTTT	CASSFGRKNTEAFF
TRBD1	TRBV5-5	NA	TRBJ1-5	TGTGCCAGCAGCCGGGACAGGGTAGAGTACCAGCCCCAGCATTTT	CASSRDRVEYQPQHF
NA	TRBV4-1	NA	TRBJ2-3	TGCGCCAGCAGCCAAGCTTACTGGGATTCGAGAGCAGATACGCAGTATTTT	CASSQAYWDSRADTQYF
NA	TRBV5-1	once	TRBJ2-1	TGCGCCAGCAGCTTCCTTGGGACGGGGGTGACTTTGAATGAGCAGTTCTTC	CASSFLGTGVTLNEQFF
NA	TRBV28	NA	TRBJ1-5	TGTGCCAGCGACTGGGGGGCGAGCAATCAGCCCCAGCATTTT	CASDWGASNQPQHF
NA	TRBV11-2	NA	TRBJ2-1	TGTGCCACCTCAGCCCTTGGGAGCTCCTACAATGAGCAGTTCTTC	CATSALGSSYNEQFF
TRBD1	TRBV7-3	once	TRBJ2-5	TGTGCCAGCAGCCAAACAGGGGCGAGGGGAGAGACCCAGTACTTC	CASSQTGARGETQYF
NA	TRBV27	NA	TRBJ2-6	TGTGCCAGCAGTTTTTATGCGGCTTCAAGCGGGGCCAACGTCCTGACTTTC	CASSFYAASSGANVLTF
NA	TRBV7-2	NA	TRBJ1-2	TGTGCCAGCAGCCCCGGCGGTTTTGGCGGCTATGGCTACACCTTC	CASSPGGFGGYGYTF
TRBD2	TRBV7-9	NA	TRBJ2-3	TGTGCCAGCAGCCTGGGACTAGCGGGGCGGTCGCAGTATTTT	CASSLGLAGRSQYF
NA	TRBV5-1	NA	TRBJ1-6	TGCGCCAGCAGCTTAGGGGCCTCCTATAATTCACCCCTCCACTTT	CASSLGASYNSPLHF
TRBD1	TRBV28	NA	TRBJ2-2	TGTGCCAGCAGAAAACAGGGGGCCGGGGAGCTGTTTTTT	CASRKQGAGELFF
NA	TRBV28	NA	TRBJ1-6	TGTGCCAGCAGGGAGATAGAGGCGGGGGGTTATTCACCCCTCCACTTT	CASREIEAGGYSPLHF
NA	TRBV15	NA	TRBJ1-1	TGTGCCACCAGCAGAGCCAAGTTGAACACTGAAGCTTTCTTT	CATSRAKLNTEAFF
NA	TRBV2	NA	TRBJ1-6	TGTGCCAGCGGACGGGACAATTCACCCCTCCACTTT	CASGRDNSPLHF
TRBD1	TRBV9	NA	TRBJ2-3	TGTGCCAGCAGCGGATGGGGACAGGGTTTTAGAGATACGCAGTATTTT	CASSGWGQGFRDTQYF
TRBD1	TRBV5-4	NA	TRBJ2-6	TGTGCCAGCAGCGTGACAGGGCTCACTTGGGATGGGGCCAACGTCCTGACTTTC	CASSVTGLTWDGANVLTF
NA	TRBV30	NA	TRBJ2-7	TGTGCCTGGAGTGTACAAGGGGGCTACGAGCAGTACTTC	CAWSVQGGYEQYF
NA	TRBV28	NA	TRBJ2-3	TGTGCCAGCAGTCTAAATAGGGGACCGGGCACAGATACGCAGTATTTT	CASSLNRGPGTDTQYF